This record concerns one T cell receptor beta chain sequence. The antigen remains undetermined. TCRdb itself ran the reads through MiXCR, one entry per CDR3 protein. The profile shows fewer than 400,000 distinct CDR3 sequences, 15% to 20% of them singletons. This entry belongs to a study of T cell repertoires in cytomegalovirus infection. Overall study: Both a matching HLA type and CMV infection were indicated by public TCR beta signatures. Whole-study findings and limits: HLA-C-restricted CMV clonotypes gave the most frequent clonotype in two of eight donors. Pooled public TCR beta family frequency picked out CMV carriers with the relevant HLA.

The CDR3 is 14 amino acids. The V gene end was trimmed by 4 bases and the J gene end by 0 bases; junction bases not matched to a gene: 5. The germline CDR1 and CDR2 sequences are SQVTM and ANQGSEA. This clonotype was obtained from a human donor in good health (CMV status not recorded). Some clones in this sample may be carry-over from other donors' samples. V usage is TRBV29-1 and J usage is TRBJ2-7; TRBD2 matches at 8 bases. Material for sequencing was PBMCs. The CDR3, as DNA: TGCAGCGTTGGGACGGGAGGGACCTCCTACGAGCAGTACTTC. Its translation is CSVGTGGTSYEQYF.